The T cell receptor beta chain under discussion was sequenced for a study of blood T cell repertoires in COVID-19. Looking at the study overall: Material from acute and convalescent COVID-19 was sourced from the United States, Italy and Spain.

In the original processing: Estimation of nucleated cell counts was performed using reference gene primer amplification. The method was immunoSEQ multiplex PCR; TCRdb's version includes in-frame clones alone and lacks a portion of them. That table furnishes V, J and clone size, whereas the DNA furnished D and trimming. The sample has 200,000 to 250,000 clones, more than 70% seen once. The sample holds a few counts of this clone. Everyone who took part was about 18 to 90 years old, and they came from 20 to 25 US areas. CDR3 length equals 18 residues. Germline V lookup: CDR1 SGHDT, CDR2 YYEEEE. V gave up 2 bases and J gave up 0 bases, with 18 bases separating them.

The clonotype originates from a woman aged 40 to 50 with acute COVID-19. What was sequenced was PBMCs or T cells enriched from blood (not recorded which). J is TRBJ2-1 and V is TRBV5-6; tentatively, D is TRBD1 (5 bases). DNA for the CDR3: TGTGCCAGCAGCTTCGAGGTCCAAGGGGTCCTCTCCTACAATGAGCAGTTCTTC. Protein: CASSFEVQGVLSYNEQFF.